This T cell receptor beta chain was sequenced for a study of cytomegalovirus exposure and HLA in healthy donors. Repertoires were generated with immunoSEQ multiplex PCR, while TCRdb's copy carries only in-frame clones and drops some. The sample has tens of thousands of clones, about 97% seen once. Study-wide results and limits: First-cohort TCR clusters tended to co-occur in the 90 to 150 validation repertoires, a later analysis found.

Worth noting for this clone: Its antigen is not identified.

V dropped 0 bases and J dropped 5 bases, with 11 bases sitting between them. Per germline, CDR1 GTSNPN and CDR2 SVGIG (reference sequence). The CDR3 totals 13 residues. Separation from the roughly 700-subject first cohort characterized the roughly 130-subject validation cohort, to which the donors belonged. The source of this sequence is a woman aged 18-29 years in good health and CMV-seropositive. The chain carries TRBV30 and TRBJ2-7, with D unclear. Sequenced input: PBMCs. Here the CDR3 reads CAWSVSRVDEQYF. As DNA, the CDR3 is TGTGCCTGGAGTGTTTCCCGGGTAGACGAGCAGTACTTC.